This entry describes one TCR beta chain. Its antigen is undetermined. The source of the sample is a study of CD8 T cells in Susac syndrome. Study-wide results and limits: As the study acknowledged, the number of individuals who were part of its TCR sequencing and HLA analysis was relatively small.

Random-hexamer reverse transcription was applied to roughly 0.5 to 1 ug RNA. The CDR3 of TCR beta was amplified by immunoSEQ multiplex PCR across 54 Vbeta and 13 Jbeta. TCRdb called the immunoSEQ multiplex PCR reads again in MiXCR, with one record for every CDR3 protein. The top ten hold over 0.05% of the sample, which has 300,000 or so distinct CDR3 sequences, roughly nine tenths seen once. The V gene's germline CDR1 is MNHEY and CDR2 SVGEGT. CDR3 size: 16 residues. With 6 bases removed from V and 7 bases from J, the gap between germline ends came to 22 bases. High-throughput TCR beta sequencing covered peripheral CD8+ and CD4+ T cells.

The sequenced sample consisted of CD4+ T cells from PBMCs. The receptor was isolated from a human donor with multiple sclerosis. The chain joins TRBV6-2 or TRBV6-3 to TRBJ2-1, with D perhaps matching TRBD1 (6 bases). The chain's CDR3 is CASRGSIPGQLNEQFF. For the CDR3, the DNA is TGTGCCAGCAGAGGCAGCATCCCAGGACAGTTGAATGAGCAGTTCTTC.